This paragraph covers one T cell receptor (beta chain) sequence. Its antigen is not identified. All patients were mismatch repair deficient, assessed by either PCR or immunohistochemistry. The TCR-sequenced patients were a few responders to pembrolizumab. V shed 5 bases and J shed 1 base, with 8 bases lying between them. The CDR3 contains 12 residues. The germline V gene has CDR1 SQVTM and CDR2 ANQGSEA. Sequencing used immunoSEQ multiplex PCR; TCRdb keeps in-frame clones, though not all of them. In the table there are tens of thousands of clones, approximately 90% of which are singletons. This sample is drawn from a study of PD-1 blockade in mismatch repair-deficient tumors. Study-level background: All were previously treated, progressing patients with some twelve mismatch repair-deficient cancer types.

Study outcomes and limitations: After pembrolizumab, tumor-resident clones rose rapidly, then generally contracted before radiologic responses.

The chain couples TRBV29-1 to TRBJ1-1, with D hard to call. This sample comprised peripheral blood, obtained 52 weeks after starting pembrolizumab. The receptor was isolated from an adult with mismatch repair-deficient cancer. This chain's CDR3 is CSVLRSNTEAFF. The CDR3 bases are TGCAGCGTTCTCCGGTCGAACACTGAAGCTTTCTTT.